The 8 T cell receptor beta chains below all came from one sample that was sequenced in a study of cytomegalovirus exposure and HLA in healthy donors. The PCR employed 60 Vbeta primers together with 13 Jbeta primers. Generated by immunoSEQ multiplex PCR, the TCRdb table keeps only in-frame clones and is missing some. The table lists under 150,000 clones, almost 85% of them singletons, with 1.4% to 1.5% in the top ten. The sample was PBMCs. Every receptor here comes from a man aged 25-45 years in good health and CMV-seropositive.

The chain carries TRBV15 and TRBJ1-1; D remains ambiguous. V dropped 6 bases and J dropped 9 bases, with 23 bases sitting between them. Germline values: CDR1 LNHNV, CDR2 YYDKDF (reference sequence). The CDR3 has 15 residues. This CDR3 reads CATSDPSSGPTKAFF. The CDR3 DNA sequence: TGTGCCACCAGTGACCCATCCTCAGGACCGACTAAAGCTTTCTTT.

This clone was detected only a few times. V and J are TRBV4-2 and TRBJ2-7; 7 bases fit TRBD2. The CDR3 covers 16 residues. Unmatched junction bases numbered 6, after V lost 0 bases and J lost 1 base. CDR1 LGHNA and CDR2 YNFKEQ come from the germline V gene. CDR3 in amino acids: CASSQDGAGVSYEQYF. CDR3 DNA sequence: TGTGCCAGCAGCCAAGATGGGGCGGGGGTATCCTACGAGCAGTACTTC.

The chain recombines TRBV5-6 with TRBJ1-4; no firm D call. V was pared by 0 bases and J by 4 bases, with 10 bases between. Germline V gene lookup returns CDR1 SGHDT and CDR2 YYEEEE. This CDR3 is built from 15 residues. The CDR3 coding sequence is TGTGCCAGCAGCTTGGCCGTCACAAATAATGAAAAACTGTTTTTT. It codes for CASSLAVTNNEKLFF. Supplemented by reference TRBV5-6 and TRBJ1-4, the full variable domain reads DAGVTQSPTHLIKTRGQQVTLRCSPKSGHDTVSWYQQALGQGPQFIFQYYEEEERQRGNFPDRFSGHQFPNYSSELNVNALLLGDSALYLCASSLAVTNNEKLFFGSGTQLSVL.

This chain links TRBV30 with TRBJ1-6; D is undetermined. The germline V gene has CDR1 GTSNPN and CDR2 SVGIG (reference sequence). Trimming removed 5 bases from V and 9 bases from J, with 17 bases in between. This CDR3 contains 14 residues. DNA of the CDR3: TGTGCCTGGTTACCTGGGAGGTCCATTTCACCCCTCCACTTT. It translates to CAWLPGRSISPLHF. Full variable domain (outside the CDR3, taken from reference TRBV30 and TRBJ1-6): SQTIHQWPATLVQPVGSPLSLECTVEGTSNPNLYWYRQAAGRGLQLLFYSVGIGQISSEVPQNLSASRPQDRQFILSSKKLLLSDSGFYLCAWLPGRSISPLHFGNGTRLTVT.

The V and J genes are TRBV11-1 and TRBJ2-7; D is perhaps TRBD2 (5 bases). Germline loops: CDR1 SGHAT, CDR2 FQDESV (reference sequence). This CDR3 has 13 amino acids. The germline V and J ends were trimmed by 5 bases and 1 base, with 9 bases remaining between them. The CDR3 nucleotides read TGTGCCAGCAGCCCCCGGGGTTCCTACGAGCAGTACTTC. Its protein product is CASSPRGSYEQYF.

DNA of the CDR3: TGTGCCAGCAGCCCTCGGACTAGCCGGATCGATGAGCAGTTCTTC. Translated: CASSPRTSRIDEQFF. This sequence joins TRBV7-6 and TRBJ2-1, with 8 nucleotides matching TRBD2. V was clipped by 5 bases and J by 8 bases; unmatched bases: 11. The CDR3 loop spans 15 amino acids. Germline V gives CDR1 SGHVS, CDR2 FNYEAQ.

V and J are TRBV5-8 and TRBJ2-7; 11 nucleotides line up with TRBD2. V gave up 4 bases and J gave up 7 bases; unmatched junction bases: 7. This CDR3 is 14 amino acids long. The V gene's germline CDR1 is SGHTS and CDR2 YDEGEE. The CDR3 reads CASSKIAGGREQYF. Here the CDR3 DNA reads TGTGCCAGCAGCAAGATAGCGGGGGGGCGTGAGCAGTACTTC.

This sequence joins TRBV5-6 and TRBJ2-7; D perhaps matches TRBD1 (6 bases). Germline V gene data show CDR1 as SGHDT and CDR2 as YYEEEE. The CDR3 is 16 amino acids. V was pared by 6 bases and J by 7 bases, with 26 bases between. The CDR3: CASTHTGSLALREQYF. The CDR3 coding sequence is TGTGCCAGCACCCATACAGGGTCCCTTGCCCTACGAGAGCAGTACTTC.